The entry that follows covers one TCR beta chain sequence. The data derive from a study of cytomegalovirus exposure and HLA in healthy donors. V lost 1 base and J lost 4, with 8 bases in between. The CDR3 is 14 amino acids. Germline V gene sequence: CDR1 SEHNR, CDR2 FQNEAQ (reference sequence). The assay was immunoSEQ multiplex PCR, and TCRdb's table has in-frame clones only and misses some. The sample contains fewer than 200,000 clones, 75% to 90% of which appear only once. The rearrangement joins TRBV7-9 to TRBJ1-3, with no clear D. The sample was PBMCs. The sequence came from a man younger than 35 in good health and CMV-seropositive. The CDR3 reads CASSLGLKGNTIYF. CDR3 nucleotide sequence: TGTGCCAGCAGCTTAGGGCTCAAAGGAAACACCATATATTTT.